The entry below describes one T cell receptor beta chain. Its cognate antigen is unknown. This sample stems from a study of T cells after yellow fever vaccination. Germline V CDR1 and CDR2: LGHDT, YNNKEL (reference sequence). V shed 0 bases and J shed 5 bases, with 7 bases lying between them. The CDR3 runs to 14 residues. Study-wide results and caveats: It was a weaker secondary response, yet one that peaked faster, at day 5 versus 15. Any FACS-sorted repertoire could hold abundant clonotypes that contaminate it from the bulk population.

Template-switching 5'RACE yielded the TCR cDNA; a universal primer site and UMIs were added in the process. TCRdb re-called the 5' RACE reads with MiXCR, one entry per CDR3 protein. The data hold approximately 510,000 distinct CDR3 sequences, with roughly 22% observed a single time. The material was PBMCs, obtained less than 25 days after the first yellow fever vaccination. The clonotype originates from a man aged 18 to 30 who received the YFV17D yellow fever vaccine. This sequence joins TRBV3-1 and TRBJ2-2; D gene uncertain. This chain's CDR3 is CASSQEGLTGELFF. DNA of the CDR3: TGTGCCAGCAGCCAAGAGGGCCTAACCGGGGAGCTGTTTTTT. The variable domain in full, with the rest retrieved from reference TRBV3-1 and TRBJ2-2, is DTAVSQTPKYLVTQMGNDKSIKCEQNLGHDTMYWYKQDSKKFLKIMFSYNNKELIINETVPNRFSPKSPDKAHLNLHINSLELGDSAVYFCASSQEGLTGELFFGEGSRLTVL.